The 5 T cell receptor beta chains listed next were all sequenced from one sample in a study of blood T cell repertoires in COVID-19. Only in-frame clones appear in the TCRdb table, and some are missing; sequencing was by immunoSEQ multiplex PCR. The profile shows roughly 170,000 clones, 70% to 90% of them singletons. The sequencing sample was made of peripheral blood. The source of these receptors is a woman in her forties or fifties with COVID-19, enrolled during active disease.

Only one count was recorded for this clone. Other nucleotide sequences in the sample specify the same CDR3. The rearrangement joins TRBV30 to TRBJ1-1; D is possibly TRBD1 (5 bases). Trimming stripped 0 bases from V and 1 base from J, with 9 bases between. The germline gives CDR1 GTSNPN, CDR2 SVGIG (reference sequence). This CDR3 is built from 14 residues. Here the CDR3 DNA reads TGTGCCTGGAGTGTACTGGGGGGGAACACTGAAGCTTTCTTT. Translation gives CAWSVLGGNTEAFF. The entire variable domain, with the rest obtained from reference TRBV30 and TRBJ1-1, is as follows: SQTIHQWPATLVQPVGSPLSLECTVEGTSNPNLYWYRQAAGRGLQLLFYSVGIGQISSEVPQNLSASRPQDRQFILSSKKLLLSDSGFYLCAWSVLGGNTEAFFGQGTRLTVV.

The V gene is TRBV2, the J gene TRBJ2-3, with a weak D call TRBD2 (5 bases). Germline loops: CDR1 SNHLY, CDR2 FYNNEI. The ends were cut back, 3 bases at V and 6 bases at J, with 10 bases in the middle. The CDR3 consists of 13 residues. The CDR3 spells CASSDTRADTQYF. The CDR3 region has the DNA TGTGCCAGCAGTGACACGAGGGCGGATACGCAGTATTTT.

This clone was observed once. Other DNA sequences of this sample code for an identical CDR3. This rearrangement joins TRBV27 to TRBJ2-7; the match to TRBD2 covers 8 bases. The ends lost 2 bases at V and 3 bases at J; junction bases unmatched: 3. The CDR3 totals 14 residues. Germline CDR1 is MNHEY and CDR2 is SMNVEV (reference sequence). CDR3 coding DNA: TGTGCCAGCAGTTTACGGGGGGGGCTCTACGAGCAGTACTTC. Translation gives CASSLRGGLYEQYF.

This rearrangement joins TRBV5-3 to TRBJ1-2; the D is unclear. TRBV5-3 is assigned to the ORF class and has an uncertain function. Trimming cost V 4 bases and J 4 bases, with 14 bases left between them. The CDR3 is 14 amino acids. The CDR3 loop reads CARSPPEVGYGYTF. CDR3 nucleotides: TGTGCCAGAAGCCCCCCGGAGGTGGGCTATGGCTACACCTTC.

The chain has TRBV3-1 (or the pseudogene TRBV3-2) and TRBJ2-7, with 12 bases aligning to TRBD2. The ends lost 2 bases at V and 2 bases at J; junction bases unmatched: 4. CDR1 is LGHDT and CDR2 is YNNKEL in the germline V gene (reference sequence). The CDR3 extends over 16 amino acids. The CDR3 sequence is CASSQFPSGGAYEQYF. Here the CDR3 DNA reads TGTGCCAGCAGCCAATTTCCTAGCGGGGGGGCCTACGAGCAGTACTTC.